The 5 T cell receptor beta chains reported below all come from one sample, sequenced in a study of T cells in tumors after PD-1 blockade. This table comes from immunoSEQ multiplex PCR, and its TCRdb copy is limited to in-frame clones, with some not included. The sample has fewer than 40,000 clones, around 72% seen once. This specimen consisted of PBMCs, obtained after anti-PD-1 treatment. The receptors derive from a human donor with basal cell carcinoma.

This chain joins TRBV19 and TRBJ1-2, with D perhaps matching TRBD1 (6 bases). The V end lost 3 bases, the J end lost 7 bases, and 12 bases lay between the germline ends. Germline assignment: CDR1 LNHDA and CDR2 SQIVND (reference sequence). The CDR3 spans 13 residues. CDR3 residues: CASSIPGESGYTF. In DNA, the CDR3 is TGTGCCAGTAGTATCCCAGGGGAGAGTGGCTACACCTTC.

The rearrangement joins TRBV6-5 to TRBJ2-7; D might be TRBD1 (6 bases). CDR3 length: 11 residues. The germline gives CDR1 MNHEY, CDR2 SVGAGI. V lost 6 bases and J lost 3, with 6 bases in between. CDR3 protein: CASSRGYEQYF. CDR3 DNA sequence: TGTGCCAGCAGCAGGGGCTACGAGCAGTACTTC.

The chain has TRBV10-3 and TRBJ2-3; D possibly corresponds to TRBD1 (6 bases). This CDR3 has 12 residues. The germline gives CDR1 ENHRY, CDR2 SYGVKD. Trimming shortened V by 6 bases and J by 3 bases, and 7 bases separated the two germline ends. The CDR3 region has the DNA TGTGCCATCAGACAGGGAACAGATACGCAGTATTTT. This translates into CAIRQGTDTQYF.

This clone occurred a few times. The chain uses TRBV5-1 and TRBJ2-1; possibly TRBD1 or TRBD2 for D (5 bases each). Trimming stripped 0 bases from V and 14 bases from J, with 15 bases between. This CDR3 is 13 amino acids long. Per the germline V gene, CDR1 is SGHRS and CDR2 is YFSETQ. The chain's CDR3 is CASSLVGAPGEFF. DNA of the CDR3: TGCGCCAGCAGCTTGGTCGGGGCCCCCGGGGAGTTCTTC.

The chain's CDR3 is CASSDLTGNTEAFF. CDR3 coding DNA: TGTGCCAGCAGTGACTTAACAGGGAACACTGAAGCTTTCTTT. J is TRBJ1-1 and V is TRBV2, with D perhaps matching TRBD1 (5 bases). Trimming cost V 3 bases and J 1 base, with 9 bases left between them. Germline V gene data show CDR1 as SNHLY and CDR2 as FYNNEI. The CDR3 runs 14 residues. The full variable domain, in which reference TRBV2 and TRBJ1-1 provide the parts outside the CDR3, is EPEVTQTPSHQVTQMGQEVILRCVPISNHLYFYWYRQILGQKVEFLVSFYNNEISEKSEIFDDQFSVERPDGSNFTLKIRSTKLEDSAMYFCASSDLTGNTEAFFGQGTRLTVV.